Detailed here is one T cell receptor beta chain. The data derive from a study of response to subunit inactivated influenza vaccine. Via MiXCR, TCRdb re-called the RT-PCR reads, giving one row per CDR3 protein. This table holds approximately 730,000 distinct CDR3 sequences, around 14% found once. The receptor's source is a man between 45 and 60 years old who received an inactivated influenza vaccine. Material: PBMCs from blood, obtained 14 days before vaccination.

CDR3 DNA sequence: TGCAGTGCTCCCCACCCACGGGCTAGCAAGTACCAAGAGACCCAGTACTTC. Its protein is CSAPHPRASKYQETQYF. V and J are TRBV20-1 and TRBJ2-5, with D possibly TRBD2 on 5 matching bases. V lost 5 bases to trimming and J lost 0 bases, with 22 bases between them. The CDR3 has 17 residues. CDR1 and CDR2 (germline): DFQATT, SNEGSKA (reference sequence).